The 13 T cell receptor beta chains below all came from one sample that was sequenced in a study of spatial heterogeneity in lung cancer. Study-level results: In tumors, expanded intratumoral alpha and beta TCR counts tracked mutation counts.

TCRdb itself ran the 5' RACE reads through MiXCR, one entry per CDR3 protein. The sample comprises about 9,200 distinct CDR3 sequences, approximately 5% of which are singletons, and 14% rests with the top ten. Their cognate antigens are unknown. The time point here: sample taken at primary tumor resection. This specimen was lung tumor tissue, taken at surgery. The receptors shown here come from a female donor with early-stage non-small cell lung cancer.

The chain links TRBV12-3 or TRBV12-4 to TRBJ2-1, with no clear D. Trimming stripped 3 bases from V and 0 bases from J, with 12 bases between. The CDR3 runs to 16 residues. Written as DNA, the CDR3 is TGTGCCAGCAGTTTGGGCCCCCAGAGCTCCTACAATGAGCAGTTCTTC. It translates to CASSLGPQSSYNEQFF.

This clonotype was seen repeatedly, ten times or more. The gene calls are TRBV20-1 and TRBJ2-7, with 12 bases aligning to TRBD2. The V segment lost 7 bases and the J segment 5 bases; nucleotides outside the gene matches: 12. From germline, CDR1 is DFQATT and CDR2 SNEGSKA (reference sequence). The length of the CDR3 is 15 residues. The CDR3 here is CSVPPRTSGINEQYF. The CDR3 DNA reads TGCAGTGTTCCGCCCCGGACTAGCGGGATCAACGAGCAGTACTTC.

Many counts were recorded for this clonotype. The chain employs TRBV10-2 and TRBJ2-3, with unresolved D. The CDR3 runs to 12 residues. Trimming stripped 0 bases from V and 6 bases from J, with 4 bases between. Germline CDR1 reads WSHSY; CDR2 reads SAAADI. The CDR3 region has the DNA TGCGCCAGCAGTGAGTCGAGGGATACGCAGTATTTT. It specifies CASSESRDTQYF.

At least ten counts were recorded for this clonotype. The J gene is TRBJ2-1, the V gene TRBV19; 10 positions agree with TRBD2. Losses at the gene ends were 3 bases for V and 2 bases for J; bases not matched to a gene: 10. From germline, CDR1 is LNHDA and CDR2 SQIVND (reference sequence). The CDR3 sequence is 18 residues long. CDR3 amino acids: CASSIHPSGSTTYNEQFF. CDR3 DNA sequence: TGTGCCAGTAGTATCCATCCTAGCGGGAGTACAACCTACAATGAGCAGTTCTTC.

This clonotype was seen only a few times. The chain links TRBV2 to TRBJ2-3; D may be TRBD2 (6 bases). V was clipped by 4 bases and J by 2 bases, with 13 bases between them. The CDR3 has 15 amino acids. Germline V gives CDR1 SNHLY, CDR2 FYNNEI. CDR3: CASSAGLFNTDTQYF. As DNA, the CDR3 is TGTGCCAGCAGTGCGGGACTCTTTAACACAGATACGCAGTATTTT.

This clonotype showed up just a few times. The CDR3 is CASTMTGTGGYYGYTF. The CDR3 coding sequence is TGTGCCAGTACCATGACCGGGACAGGGGGTTACTATGGCTACACCTTC. The J gene is TRBJ1-2, the V gene TRBV12-3 or TRBV12-4; TRBD1 agrees at 11 bases. The CDR3 extends over 16 amino acids. The junction had 12 bases not matched to a gene; V was cut back by 9 bases and J by 3 bases.

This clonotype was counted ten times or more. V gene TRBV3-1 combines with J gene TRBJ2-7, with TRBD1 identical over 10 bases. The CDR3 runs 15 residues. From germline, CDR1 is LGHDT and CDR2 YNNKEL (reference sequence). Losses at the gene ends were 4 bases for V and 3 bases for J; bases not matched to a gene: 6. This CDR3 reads CASSRARDRGYEQYF. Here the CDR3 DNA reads TGTGCCAGCAGCCGGGCGCGGGACAGGGGCTACGAGCAGTACTTC.

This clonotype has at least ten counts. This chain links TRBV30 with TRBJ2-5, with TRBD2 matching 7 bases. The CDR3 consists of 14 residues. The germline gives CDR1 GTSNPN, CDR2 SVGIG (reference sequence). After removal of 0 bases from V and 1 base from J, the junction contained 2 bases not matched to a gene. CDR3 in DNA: TGTGCCTGGAGTGTGAGCGGGATCCAAGAGACCCAGTACTTC. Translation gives CAWSVSGIQETQYF.

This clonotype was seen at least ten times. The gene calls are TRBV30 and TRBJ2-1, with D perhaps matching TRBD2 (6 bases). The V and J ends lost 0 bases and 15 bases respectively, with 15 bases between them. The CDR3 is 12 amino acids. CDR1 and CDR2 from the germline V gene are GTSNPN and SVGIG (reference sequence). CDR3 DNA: TGTGCCTGGAGTGTACCCGGGGGATTGCCGTTCTTC. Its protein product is CAWSVPGGLPFF.

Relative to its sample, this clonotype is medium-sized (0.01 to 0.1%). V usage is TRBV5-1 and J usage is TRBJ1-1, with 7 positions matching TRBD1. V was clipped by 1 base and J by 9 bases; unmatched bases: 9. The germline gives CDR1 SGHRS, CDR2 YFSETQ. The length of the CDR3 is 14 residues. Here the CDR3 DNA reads TGCGCCAGCAGCTTGTCCCCAGGGGGGGACAAAGCTTTCTTT. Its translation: CASSLSPGGDKAFF.

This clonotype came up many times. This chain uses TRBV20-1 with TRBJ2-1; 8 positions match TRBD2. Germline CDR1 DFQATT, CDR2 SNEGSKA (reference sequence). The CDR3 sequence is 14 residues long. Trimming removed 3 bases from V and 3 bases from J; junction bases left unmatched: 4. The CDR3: CSARTGTSYNEQFF. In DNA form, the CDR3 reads TGCAGTGCTAGGACCGGGACTAGCTACAATGAGCAGTTCTTC.

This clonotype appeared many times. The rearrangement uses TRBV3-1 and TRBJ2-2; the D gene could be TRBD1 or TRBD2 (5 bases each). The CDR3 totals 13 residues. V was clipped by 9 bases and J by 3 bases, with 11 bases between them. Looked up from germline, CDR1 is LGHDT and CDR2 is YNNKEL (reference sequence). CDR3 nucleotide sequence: TGTGCCAGGGGACGGTATGACACCGGGGAGCTGTTTTTT. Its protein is CARGRYDTGELFF.

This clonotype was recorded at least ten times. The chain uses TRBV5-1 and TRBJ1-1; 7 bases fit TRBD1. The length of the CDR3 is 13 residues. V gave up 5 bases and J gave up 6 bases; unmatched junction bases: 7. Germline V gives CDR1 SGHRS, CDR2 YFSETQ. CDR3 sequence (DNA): TGCGCCAGCAGTGGGACAGTCATCTCTGAAGCTTTCTTT. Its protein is CASSGTVISEAFF. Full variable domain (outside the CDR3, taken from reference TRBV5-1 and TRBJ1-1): KAGVTQTPRYLIKTRGQQVTLSCSPISGHRSVSWYQQTPGQGLQFLFEYFSETQRNKGNFPGRFSGRQFSNSRSEMNVSTLELGDSALYLCASSGTVISEAFFGQGTRLTVV.